This passage covers 15 T cell receptor beta chains from one sample sequenced in a study of shared clonotypes between healthy human individuals. The table came from immunoSEQ multiplex PCR; TCRdb's copy has only in-frame clones and leaves some out. The data show 800,000 or so clones, approximately 97% seen once. It was CD45RO-negative cells, positively selected for CCR7, that made up naive CD8 cells, with terminally differentiated effector memory CD45RA+ cells excluded. The sample consisted of naive CD8+ T cells sorted from blood. These receptors were obtained from a man aged 25 to 40 in good health.

This clone was recorded once. The J gene is TRBJ2-7, the V gene TRBV11-2; 13 nucleotides agree with TRBD2. After removal of 3 bases from V and 2 bases from J, the junction contained 7 bases not matched to a gene. The CDR3 consists of 17 residues. Germline assignment: CDR1 SGHAT and CDR2 FQNNGV. The DNA for the CDR3 is TGTGCCAGCAGCTTGACTAGCGGGAGGTATAAACCCTACGAGCAGTACTTC. Protein product: CASSLTSGRYKPYEQYF.

The chain uses TRBV27 and TRBJ2-7, with TRBD2 matching 11 bases. The CDR3 contains 18 residues. The germline gives CDR1 MNHEY, CDR2 SMNVEV (reference sequence). With 6 bases clipped from V and 6 bases from J, the junction kept 19 bases outside the gene matches. The DNA of the CDR3 is TGTGCCAGCAGCCCAAGTCCCACAAGACTAGCGGGAAAGGGCGAGCAGTACTTC. Amino acids: CASSPSPTRLAGKGEQYF.

J is TRBJ1-1 and V is TRBV21-1; the table's D call TRBD1 went unverified against the DNA. TRBV21-1 is a listed pseudogene. The CDR3 has 15 amino acids. CDR3 nucleotides: TGTGCCAGCAGCATCTTCCAGGGTCGTGGTCGGGAAGCTTTCTTT. The encoded protein is CASSIFQGRGREAFF.

The CDR3 bases are TGCGCCAGCAGCCAAGATAGCGCGGCACGATACAATGAGCAGTTCTTC. Its protein product is CASSQDSAARYNEQFF. This chain joins TRBV4-3 and TRBJ2-1, with a weak D call TRBD2 (5 bases). The V end lost 0 bases, the J end lost 4 bases, and 13 bases lay between the germline ends. This CDR3 region has 16 residues. Germline CDR1 and CDR2: LGHNA and YSLEER.

This chain connects TRBV7-9 to TRBJ2-3, with 10 bases that match TRBD2. The germline V gene encodes CDR1 SEHNR and CDR2 FQNEAQ (reference sequence). V lost 2 bases and J lost 4; bases outside the gene matches: 9. The CDR3 is 17 amino acids. The CDR3 loop reads CASSLPPSGRGADTQYF. The CDR3, as DNA: TGTGCCAGCAGCTTACCCCCCAGCGGGAGGGGGGCAGATACGCAGTATTTT.

The chain carries TRBV7-8 and TRBJ2-5; D is perhaps TRBD1 (5 bases). The CDR3 has 16 amino acids. Germline V CDR1 and CDR2: SGHVS, FQNEAQ. Trimming stripped 5 bases from V and 0 bases from J, with 16 bases between. CDR3 DNA: TGTGCCAGCAGCCAGCACCGTGACAGCTACCAAGAGACCCAGTACTTC. Translating gives CASSQHRDSYQETQYF.

This clone was picked up one time. The chain is built from TRBV12-5 and TRBJ2-3, with 8 bases that match TRBD1. The CDR3 covers 15 residues. The ends lost 7 bases at V and 3 bases at J; junction bases unmatched: 9. Germline V gene data show CDR1 as LGHNT and CDR2 as FRNRAP. The CDR3 here is CASAEGQGTTDTQYF. CDR3 nucleotide sequence: TGTGCTAGTGCCGAAGGACAGGGAACTACAGATACGCAGTATTTT.

This rearrangement joins TRBV5-1 to TRBJ2-7, with TRBD2 matching over 10 bases. Germline CDR1 reads SGHRS; CDR2 reads YFSETQ. This CDR3 contains 16 residues. V shed 2 bases, J shed 5 bases, and the junction held 10 bases outside the gene matches. The CDR3, as DNA: TGCGCCAGCAGCTTCACAGCGGGAGGGTCTGCTGACGAGCAGTACTTC. Translating gives CASSFTAGGSADEQYF.

The chain has TRBV5-1 and TRBJ1-3; TRBD1 might be the D (5 bases). V dropped 0 bases and J dropped 0 bases, with 10 bases sitting between them. The germline CDR1 and CDR2 sequences are SGHRS and YFSETQ. CDR3 size: 16 residues. The CDR3 loop reads CASSLAEGFSGNTIYF. The CDR3 coding sequence is TGCGCCAGCAGCTTGGCCGAGGGGTTCTCTGGAAACACCATATATTTT.

The chain has TRBV11-2 and TRBJ2-2, with D possibly being TRBD2 (5 bases). V lost 1 base and J 6 bases, leaving 12 bases between the germline ends. The CDR3 sequence is 15 residues long. CDR1 is SGHAT and CDR2 is FQNNGV in the germline V gene. CDR3 residues: CASSLASSFAGELFF. The CDR3, as DNA: TGTGCCAGCAGCTTAGCTTCTAGCTTTGCCGGGGAGCTGTTTTTT. Filled out from reference TRBV11-2 and TRBJ2-2, the complete variable domain reads EAGVAQSPRYKIIEKRQSVAFWCNPISGHATLYWYQQILGQGPKLLIQFQNNGVVDDSQLPKDRFSAERLKGVDSTLKIQPAKLEDSAVYLCASSLASSFAGELFFGEGSRLTVL.

This clone occurred a few times. V usage is TRBV9 and J usage is TRBJ2-5; D gene unclear. V was clipped by 5 bases and J by 3 bases, with 8 bases between them. Germline V CDR1 and CDR2: SGDLS, YYNGEE. The CDR3 length is 12 residues. CDR3 region: CASRVPEETQYF. CDR3 bases: TGTGCCAGCAGAGTCCCCGAAGAGACCCAGTACTTC.

The chain employs TRBV4-1 and TRBJ1-4; unclear D gene. The CDR3 is 15 amino acids. Germline V gene data show CDR1 as MGHRA and CDR2 as YSYEKL. The ends were cut back, 1 base at V and 2 bases at J, with 8 bases in the middle. CDR3 protein: CASSQVSETNEKLFF. CDR3 nucleotides: TGCGCCAGCAGCCAAGTGTCGGAGACTAATGAAAAACTGTTTTTT.

The chain recombines TRBV18 with TRBJ2-1; a possible D gene is TRBD2 (6 bases). Germline CDR1 reads KGHSH; CDR2 reads LQKENI. The CDR3 is 14 residues long. The ends were cut back, 0 bases at V and 3 bases at J, with 6 bases in the middle. The CDR3 here is CASSPPTSYNEQFF. CDR3 in DNA: TGTGCCAGCTCACCACCGACTAGCTACAATGAGCAGTTCTTC.

This rearrangement joins TRBV5-1 to TRBJ2-7; D not certain. Germline CDR1 reads SGHRS; CDR2 reads YFSETQ. V was clipped by 7 bases and J by 2 bases, with 13 bases between them. CDR3 size: 13 residues. The CDR3 bases are TGCGCCAGCCGTTTTCCAGGAGCCTACGAGCAGTACTTC. Amino acid sequence: CASRFPGAYEQYF.

The V gene is TRBV4-3, the J gene TRBJ2-7; 7 bases are shared with TRBD1. Germline loops: CDR1 LGHNA, CDR2 YSLEER. J gave up 0 bases and V 4 bases, and 3 bases lay outside the gene matches. The CDR3 sequence is 14 residues long. The CDR3 DNA reads TGCGCCAGCAGCCCATGGGACAGCTCCTACGAGCAGTACTTC. Amino acids: CASSPWDSSYEQYF.